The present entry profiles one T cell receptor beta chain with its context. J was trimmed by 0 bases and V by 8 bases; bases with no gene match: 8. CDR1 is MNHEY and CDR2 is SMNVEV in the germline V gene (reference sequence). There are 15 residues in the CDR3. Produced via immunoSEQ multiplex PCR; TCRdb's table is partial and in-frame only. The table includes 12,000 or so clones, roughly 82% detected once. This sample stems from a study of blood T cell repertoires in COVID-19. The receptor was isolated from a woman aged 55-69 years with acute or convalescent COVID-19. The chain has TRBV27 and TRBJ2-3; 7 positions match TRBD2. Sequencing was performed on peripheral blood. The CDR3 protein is CASRRAAGSTDTQYF. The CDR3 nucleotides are TGTGCCAGCCGTCGTGCAGCGGGGAGCACAGATACGCAGTATTTT.